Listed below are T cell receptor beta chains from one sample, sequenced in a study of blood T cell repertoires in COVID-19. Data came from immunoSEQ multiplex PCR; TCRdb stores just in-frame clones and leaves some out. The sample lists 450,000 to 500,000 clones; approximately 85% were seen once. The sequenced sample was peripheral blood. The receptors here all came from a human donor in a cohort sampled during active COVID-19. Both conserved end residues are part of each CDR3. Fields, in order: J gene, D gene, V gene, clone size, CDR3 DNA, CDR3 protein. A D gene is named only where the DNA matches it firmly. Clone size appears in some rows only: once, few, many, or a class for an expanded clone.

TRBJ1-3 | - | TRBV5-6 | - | TGTGCCAGCAGCGGGAGGGTTGGGGCAGTCACTGGAAACACCATATATTTT | CASSGRVGAVTGNTIYF
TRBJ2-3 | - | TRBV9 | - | TGTGCCAGCAGCCCTGGTTTCCAAAGGGAGGTAAGAGGAACAGATACGCAGTATTTT | CASSPGFQREVRGTDTQYF
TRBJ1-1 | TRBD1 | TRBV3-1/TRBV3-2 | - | TGTGCCAGCAGCCGGCCCGGACAGGGGGCGACTGAAGCTTTCTTT | CASSRPGQGATEAFF
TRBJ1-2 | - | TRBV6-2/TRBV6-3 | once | TGTGCCAGCAGTTACTCGCCTGGAGATTTAGGCTACACCTTC | CASSYSPGDLGYTF
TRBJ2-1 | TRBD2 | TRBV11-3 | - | TGTGCCAGCAGCTCGGGACTAGCGATGGGTGGTGAGCAGTTCTTC | CASSSGLAMGGEQFF
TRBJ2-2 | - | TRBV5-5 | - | TGTGCCAGCACCCAATTTAGTGACACCGGGGAGCTGTTTTTT | CASTQFSDTGELFF
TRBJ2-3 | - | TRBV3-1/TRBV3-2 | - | TGTGCCAGCAGCCCCAGGGGTCTAGATACGCAGTATTTT | CASSPRGLDTQYF
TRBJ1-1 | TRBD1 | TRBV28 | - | TGTGCCAGCGGGAACTCAGGGGGAGACACTGAAGCTTTCTTT | CASGNSGGDTEAFF
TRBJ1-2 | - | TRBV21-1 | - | TGTGCCAGCAGCAAAGTACGCAGTACCCAGGGTCCTAACTATGGCTACACCTTC | CASSKVRSTQGPNYGYTF
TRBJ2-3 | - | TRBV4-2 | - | TGTGCCAGCAGCCGGGGAGTAGCGGTTCCTGTTTTCCGGAGCACAGATACGCAGTATTTT | CASSRGVAVPVFRSTDTQYF
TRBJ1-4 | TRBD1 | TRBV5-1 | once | TGCGCCAGCAGAGCGACAGGGGCGGGCGAAAAACTGTTTTTT | CASRATGAGEKLFF
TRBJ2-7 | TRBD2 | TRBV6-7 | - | TGTGCCAGCAGTCCCCCGGCCGGTGGGGCTAGCGGGAGAGGAAAATACGAGCAGTACTTC | CASSPPAGGASGRGKYEQYF
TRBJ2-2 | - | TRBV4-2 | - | TGTGCCAGCAGCCAGGGGACACGGACCGGGGAGCTGTTTTTT | CASSQGTRTGELFF
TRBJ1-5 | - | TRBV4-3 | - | TGCGCCAGCAGCCAAGATCCCAGTCAGCCCCAGCATTTT | CASSQDPSQPQHF
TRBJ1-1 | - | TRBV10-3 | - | TGTGCCATCGTGACAGAGAACACTGAAGCTTTCTTT | CAIVTENTEAFF
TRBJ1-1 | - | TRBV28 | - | TGTGCCAGCATTCAGGGGAGAAAAGCTTTCTTT | CASIQGRKAFF
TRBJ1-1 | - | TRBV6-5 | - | TGTGCCAGCAGTTACTCAAGGACACTCATGAACACTGAAGCTTTCTTT | CASSYSRTLMNTEAFF
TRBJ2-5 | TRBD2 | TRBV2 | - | TGTGCCAGCGGCGGCCGCCGGGGGGGCCAAGAGACCCAGTACTTC | CASGGRRGGQETQYF
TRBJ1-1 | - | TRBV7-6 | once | TGTGCCAGCAGCTCCCTTGGTCCGGGCACTGAAGCTTTCTTT | CASSSLGPGTEAFF
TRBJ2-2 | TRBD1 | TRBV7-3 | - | TGTGCCAGCAGCTCCCCGGGACAGGTCGGCACCGGGGAGCTGTTTTTT | CASSSPGQVGTGELFF
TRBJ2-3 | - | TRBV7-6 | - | TGTGCCAGCAGCCCTGGGAGGGGGATTCAAGCAGATACGCAGTATTTT | CASSPGRGIQADTQYF
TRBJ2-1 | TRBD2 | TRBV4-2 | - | TGTGCCAGCAGCCAAGCCTTACTAGCGGGGGGGACCCCGGATGGGTATGAGCAGTTCTTC | CASSQALLAGGTPDGYEQFF
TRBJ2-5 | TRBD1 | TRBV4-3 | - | TGCGCCAGCAGCCAAGATCGACAGGGAAGGGTCCAAGAGACCCAGTACTTC | CASSQDRQGRVQETQYF
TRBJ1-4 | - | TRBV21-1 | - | TGTGCCAGCAGCAAAGTAAACAGGGGGACTAATGAAAAACTGTTTTTT | CASSKVNRGTNEKLFF
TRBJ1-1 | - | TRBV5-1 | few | TGCGCCAGCAGCCCACAGGGAATCGGCACTGAAGCTTTCTTT | CASSPQGIGTEAFF
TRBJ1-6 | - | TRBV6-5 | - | TGTGCCACTAGAGGCCTTCAGGGATATAATTCACCCCTCCACTTT | CATRGLQGYNSPLHF
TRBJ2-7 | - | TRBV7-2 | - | TGTGCCAGCAGCTTATTCCGGGACAACACCTACGAGCAGTACTTC | CASSLFRDNTYEQYF
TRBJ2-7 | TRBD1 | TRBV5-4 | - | TGTGCCAGCAGCTTGCCCGACAGGGGATCCTACGAGCAGTACTTC | CASSLPDRGSYEQYF
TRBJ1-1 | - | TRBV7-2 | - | TGTGCCAGCAGCTTACAGGGGAGGGCTGAAGCTTTCTTT | CASSLQGRAEAFF
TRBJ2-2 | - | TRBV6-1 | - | TGTGCCAGCAGTGTACTACAGGGAACGAACACCGGGGAGCTGTTTTTT | CASSVLQGTNTGELFF
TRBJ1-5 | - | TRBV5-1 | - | TGCGCCAGCAGCTTGGAGGGGGGGAATCAGCCCCAGCATTTT | CASSLEGGNQPQHF
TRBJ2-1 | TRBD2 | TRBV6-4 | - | TGTGCCAGCAGTCCACTAGCGGGGGGCAATGAGCAGTTCTTC | CASSPLAGGNEQFF
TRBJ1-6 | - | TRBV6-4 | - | TGTGCCAGCAGGGACACGGGGAATTCACCCCCCCACTTT | CASRDTGNSPPHF
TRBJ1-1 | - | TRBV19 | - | TGTGCCAGCTCCGTACAGATGAACACTGAAGCTTTCTTT | CASSVQMNTEAFF
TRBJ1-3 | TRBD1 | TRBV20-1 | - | TGCAGTGCTAGTGACAGGGTGGGAAACACCATATATTTT | CSASDRVGNTIYF
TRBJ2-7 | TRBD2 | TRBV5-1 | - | TGCGCCAGCAGCTTGACTAGCGGGAGCTCCTACGAGCAGTACTTC | CASSLTSGSSYEQYF
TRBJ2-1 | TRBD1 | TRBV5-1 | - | TGCGCCAGCAGCGTTACAGGGGGTGAGCAGTTCTTC | CASSVTGGEQFF
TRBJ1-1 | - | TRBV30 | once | TGTGCCTGCCGCCACCGTCAGGTCCTGAACACTGAAGCTTTCTTT | CACRHRQVLNTEAFF
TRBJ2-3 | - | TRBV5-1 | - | TGCGCCAGCAGGCGCGGGGACCCCACAGATACGCAGTATTTT | CASRRGDPTDTQYF
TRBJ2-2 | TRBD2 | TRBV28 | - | TGTGCCGGAATGACTGGGACTAGCGGGAGGACCGGGGAGCTGTTTTTT | CAGMTGTSGRTGELFF
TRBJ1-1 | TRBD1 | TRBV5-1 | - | TGCGCCAGCAGCTTGTCCCGGGACAGGCCCGGGAACACTGAAGCTTTCTTT | CASSLSRDRPGNTEAFF
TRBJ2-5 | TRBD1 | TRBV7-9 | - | TGTGCCAGCAGCTTCTACAGGGGTAAAGAGACCCAGTACTTC | CASSFYRGKETQYF
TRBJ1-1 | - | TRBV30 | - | TGTGCCTGGAGGAAACCCGGGGAAGCTTTCTTT | CAWRKPGEAFF
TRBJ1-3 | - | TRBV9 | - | TGTGCCAGCAGCGCCCCCGCGACGGCGGACACCATATATTTT | CASSAPATADTIYF
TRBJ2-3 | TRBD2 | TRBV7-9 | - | TGTGCCAGCAGCCTCGGGACTAGCGGGAGTGATACGCAGTATTTT | CASSLGTSGSDTQYF
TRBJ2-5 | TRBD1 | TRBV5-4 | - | TGTGCCAGCAGCTCGAGGGGGCGCTGGCAAGAGACCCAGTACTTC | CASSSRGRWQETQYF
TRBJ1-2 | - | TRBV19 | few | TGTGCCAGTAGTTCTACGGGGGGCAGTTTGAACTATGGCTACACCTTC | CASSSTGGSLNYGYTF
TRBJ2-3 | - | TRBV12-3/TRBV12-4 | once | TGTGCCAGCGAAAGAGGGTACACAGATACGCAGTATTTT | CASERGYTDTQYF
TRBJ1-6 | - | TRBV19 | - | TGTGCCAGTAGTATACCGAATTCACCCCTCCACTTT | CASSIPNSPLHF
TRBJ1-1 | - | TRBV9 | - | TGTGCCAGCAGCGTGGCAGGGGACACTGAAGCTTTCTTT | CASSVAGDTEAFF
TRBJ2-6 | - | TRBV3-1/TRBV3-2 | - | TGTGCCAGCAGCCAGGCCTCTGGGGCCAACGTCCTGACTTTC | CASSQASGANVLTF
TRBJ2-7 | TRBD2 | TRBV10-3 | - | TGTGCCATCGGGGGGACTAGCGGCTACGAGCAGTACTTC | CAIGGTSGYEQYF